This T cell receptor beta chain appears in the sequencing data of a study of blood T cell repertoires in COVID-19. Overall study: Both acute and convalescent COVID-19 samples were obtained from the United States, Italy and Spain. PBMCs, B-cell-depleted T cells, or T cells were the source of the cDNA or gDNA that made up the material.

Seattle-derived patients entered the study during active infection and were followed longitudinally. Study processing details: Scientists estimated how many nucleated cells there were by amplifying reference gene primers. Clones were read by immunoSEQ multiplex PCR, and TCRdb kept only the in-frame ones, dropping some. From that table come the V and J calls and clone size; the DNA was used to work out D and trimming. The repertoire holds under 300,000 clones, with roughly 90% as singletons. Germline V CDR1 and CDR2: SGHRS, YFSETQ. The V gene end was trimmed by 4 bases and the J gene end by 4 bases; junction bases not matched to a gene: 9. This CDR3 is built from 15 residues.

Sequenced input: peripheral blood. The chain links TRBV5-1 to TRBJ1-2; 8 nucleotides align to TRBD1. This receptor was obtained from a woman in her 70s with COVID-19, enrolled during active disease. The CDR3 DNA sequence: TGCGCCAGCAGCCAAGGACAGGGATCGGGCTATGGCTACACCTTC. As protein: CASSQGQGSGYGYTF.